These 21 T cell receptor beta chains originate from one sample sequenced in a study of T cell responses to AZD1222 COVID-19 vaccine. TCRdb keeps only in-frame clones here, not all; method: immunoSEQ multiplex PCR. The table records more than 95,000 clones, approximately 89% of them present only once. Sequenced material: peripheral blood, taken on day 0 of AZD1222 vaccination. The receptors shown here come from an adult in good health.

About this clone: The junction does not match germline at one end; this may be a read error. J is TRBJ2-3 and V is TRBV10-3, with 7 bases fitting TRBD2. This CDR3 is built from 13 residues. Germline CDR1 ENHRY, CDR2 SYGVKD. CDR3 loop: CAISATSIDTQYF. The DNA of the CDR3 is TGTGCCATCAGTGCGACTAGCATAGATACGCAGTATTTT.

The rearrangement uses TRBV6-5 and TRBJ1-5; D might be TRBD1 (6 bases). From germline, CDR1 is MNHEY and CDR2 SVGAGI. The V end lost 7 bases, the J end lost 7 bases, and 20 bases lay between the germline ends. The CDR3 sequence is 15 residues long. CDR3 in amino acids: CASMTGGGRGQPQHF. The CDR3 DNA reads as TGTGCCAGCATGACGGGGGGGGGCCGAGGCCAGCCCCAGCATTTT.

This sequence joins TRBV7-9 and TRBJ1-1; D gene uncertain. V was cut by 3 bases and J by 3 bases, with 11 bases left in between. The CDR3 runs to 14 residues. CDR1 and CDR2 from the germline V gene are SEHNR and FQNEAQ (reference sequence). The CDR3 DNA reads TGTGCCAGCAGCTTGAAACGGGAGGACACTGAAGCTTTCTTT. Translating gives CASSLKREDTEAFF.

The rearrangement links TRBV6-1 to TRBJ1-1, with D possibly matching TRBD1 (6 bases). Per germline, CDR1 MNHNS and CDR2 SASEGT. Trimming left V 3 bases short and J 4 bases short, with 9 bases between. There are 13 residues in the CDR3. CDR3 sequence: CASSDRGSTEAFF. CDR3 bases: TGTGCCAGCAGTGACAGGGGCAGCACTGAAGCTTTCTTT.

V usage is TRBV15 and J usage is TRBJ2-5; weak D call: TRBD2 (6 bases). The CDR3 contains 14 residues. V was clipped by 5 bases and J by 0 bases, with 10 bases between them. Germline lookup yields CDR1 LNHNV and CDR2 YYDKDF (reference sequence). The CDR3 reads CATSRRGNQETQYF. In nucleotides, the CDR3 is TGTGCCACCAGCCGCCGGGGGAACCAAGAGACCCAGTACTTC. Full variable domain (remainder filled in from reference TRBV15 and TRBJ2-5): DAMVIQNPRYQVTQFGKPVTLSCSQTLNHNVMYWYQQKSSQAPKLLFHYYDKDFNNEADTPDNFQSRRPNTSFCFLDIRSPGLGDTAMYLCATSRRGNQETQYFGPGTRLLVL.

V is TRBV24-1 and J is TRBJ2-1; 9 nucleotides align to TRBD1. V lost 8 bases to trimming and J lost 9 bases; unmatched junction nucleotides: 10. Germline V lookup: CDR1 KGHDR, CDR2 SFDVKD. This CDR3 region has 14 residues. The CDR3 protein is CATTGGTGTGEQFF. The CDR3 region has the DNA TGTGCCACCACCGGCGGGACAGGGACAGGTGAGCAGTTCTTC.

The chain is built from TRBV6-5 and TRBJ1-1, with TRBD1 matching 9 bases. V was pared by 6 bases and J by 6 bases, with 11 bases of the junction left unmatched. CDR3 size: 15 residues. Germline V gene sequence: CDR1 MNHEY, CDR2 SVGAGI. CDR3 sequence reads: CASRSGGTGRAEAFF. Written as DNA, the CDR3 is TGTGCCAGCAGATCGGGGGGGACAGGGCGGGCTGAAGCTTTCTTT.

The CDR3 is CATGTSSNNEQFF. The CDR3 nucleotides are TGCGCCACCGGGACTAGCTCGAACAATGAGCAGTTCTTC. The rearrangement joins TRBV10-1 to TRBJ2-1, with 9 nucleotides matching TRBD2. The germline CDR1 and CDR2 sequences are WNHNN and SYGVQD (reference sequence). V trimming: 10 bases; J trimming: 5 bases; junction bases outside the gene matches: 6. The CDR3 loop spans 13 amino acids.

J is TRBJ2-2 and V is TRBV4-3, with D hard to call. CDR1 is LGHNA and CDR2 is YSLEER in the germline V gene. Trimming shortened V by 5 bases and J by 6 bases, and 10 bases separated the two germline ends. CDR3 size: 13 residues. The CDR3 here is CASSSEVPGELFF. The CDR3 DNA follows: TGCGCCAGCAGCTCCGAGGTCCCCGGGGAGCTGTTTTTT.

The chain joins TRBV18 to TRBJ1-2, with 7 bases lining up with TRBD1. This CDR3 comprises 14 residues. The germline CDR1 and CDR2 sequences are KGHSH and LQKENI. The J segment lost 1 base and the V segment lost 6 bases, leaving 5 bases of the junction unmatched. The CDR3 sequence is CASSQGTDNYGYTF. DNA of the CDR3: TGTGCCAGCTCCCAGGGGACAGATAACTATGGCTACACCTTC.

V is TRBV19 and J is TRBJ1-4; D gene unclear. The CDR3 consists of 13 residues. Germline CDR1 reads LNHDA; CDR2 reads SQIVND (reference sequence). V was cut by 10 bases and J by 0 bases, with 9 bases left in between. This CDR3 is CATSDATNEKLFF. For the CDR3, the DNA is TGTGCCACCTCCGATGCAACTAATGAAAAACTGTTTTTT.

J is TRBJ1-1 and V is TRBV27; the D gene is possibly TRBD1 (6 bases). In germline, CDR1 is MNHEY, CDR2 SMNVEV (reference sequence). V was trimmed by 6 bases and J by 11 bases, leaving 16 bases between them. The CDR3 is 12 residues long. CDR3: CASSNTQGLAFF. The DNA for the CDR3 is TGTGCCAGCAGCAACACACAGGGACTTGCTTTCTTT.

This clone was seen only once. The chain combines TRBV5-1 with TRBJ1-4, with a tentative D call TRBD1 (5 bases). Between the trimmed V and J ends, which lost 2 bases and 5 bases, there was a span of 10 bases. CDR3 length: 14 residues. Germline assignment: CDR1 SGHRS and CDR2 YFSETQ. This chain's CDR3 is CASSLQADNEKLFF. The CDR3 DNA follows: TGCGCCAGCAGCTTACAGGCTGACAATGAAAAACTGTTTTTT.

This chain joins TRBV18 and TRBJ1-1; the match to TRBD1 covers 8 bases. The CDR3 contains 16 residues. Trimming took 2 bases from V and 1 from J; bases not matched to a gene: 6. CDR1 and CDR2 (germline): KGHSH, LQKENI. The CDR3 here is CASSPGQGKGNTEAFF. The CDR3 DNA follows: TGTGCCAGCTCACCAGGACAGGGCAAAGGGAACACTGAAGCTTTCTTT.

The chain combines TRBV28 with TRBJ1-3, with D possibly TRBD1 on 6 matching bases. This CDR3 comprises 16 residues. The germline gives CDR1 MDHEN, CDR2 SYDVKM. Trimming cost V 3 bases and J 4 bases, with 16 bases left between them. The CDR3: CASSLGAGARGNTIYF. In nucleotides, the CDR3 is TGTGCCAGCAGTTTGGGAGCAGGGGCGCGGGGAAACACCATATATTTT.

The chain couples TRBV13 to TRBJ2-3, with 10 bases fitting TRBD2. The CDR3 contains 16 residues. Per the germline V gene, CDR1 is PRHDT and CDR2 is FYEKMQ (reference sequence). The junction had 10 bases not matched to a gene; V was cut back by 5 bases and J by 5 bases. Here the CDR3 reads CASSHTAGGLIDTQYF. CDR3 DNA: TGTGCCAGCAGCCACACAGCGGGGGGGCTTATAGATACGCAGTATTTT.

The chain has TRBV19 and TRBJ2-7; the D is unclear. V lost 3 bases and J 5 bases, leaving 14 bases between the germline ends. The CDR3 has 14 amino acids. Germline loops: CDR1 LNHDA, CDR2 SQIVND (reference sequence). CDR3 coding DNA: TGTGCCAGTAGTATTCGGCAGGCTTGGGACGAGCAGTACTTC. Amino acids: CASSIRQAWDEQYF.

The J gene is TRBJ1-6, the V gene TRBV25-1, with D possibly matching TRBD1 (5 bases). Germline CDR1 and CDR2: MGHDK and SYGVNS. V shed 6 bases and J shed 7 bases, with 10 bases lying between them. CDR3 length: 13 residues. For the CDR3, the DNA is TGTGCCAGCAGGGGCAGGGAGAATTCACCCCTCCACTTT. Translated, it gives CASRGRENSPLHF.

V gene TRBV10-3 combines with J gene TRBJ2-3; no clear D. Trimming cost V 2 bases and J 2 bases, with 8 bases left between them. From germline, CDR1 is ENHRY and CDR2 SYGVKD. The CDR3 is 14 residues long. Written as DNA, the CDR3 is TGTGCCATCAGTGAGGGGTCCCTCACAGATACGCAGTATTTT. Translation: CAISEGSLTDTQYF.

In nucleotides, the CDR3 is TGTGCCAGTAGTCGCAGGAACACTGAAGCTTTCTTT. As protein: CASSRRNTEAFF. The V and J genes are TRBV19 and TRBJ1-1; the D is unclear. Per germline, CDR1 LNHDA and CDR2 SQIVND (reference sequence). The V end was cut by 5 bases, the J end by 1 base, with 5 bases between. The CDR3 has 12 amino acids. The entire variable domain, with the rest obtained from reference TRBV19 and TRBJ1-1, is as follows: DGGITQSPKYLFRKEGQNVTLSCEQNLNHDAMYWYRQDPGQGLRLIYYSQIVNDFQKGDIAEGYSVSREKKESFPLTVTSAQKNPTAFYLCASSRRNTEAFFGQGTRLTVV.

This clone was seen a single time. The chain couples TRBV15 to TRBJ2-6, with D uncertain. This CDR3 region has 17 residues. V lost 5 bases and J 0 bases, leaving 14 bases between the germline ends. Per germline, CDR1 LNHNV and CDR2 YYDKDF (reference sequence). The CDR3 loop is CATSEGVPLSGANVLTF. The CDR3, as DNA: TGTGCCACCAGCGAAGGAGTTCCTCTCTCTGGGGCCAACGTCCTGACTTTC.